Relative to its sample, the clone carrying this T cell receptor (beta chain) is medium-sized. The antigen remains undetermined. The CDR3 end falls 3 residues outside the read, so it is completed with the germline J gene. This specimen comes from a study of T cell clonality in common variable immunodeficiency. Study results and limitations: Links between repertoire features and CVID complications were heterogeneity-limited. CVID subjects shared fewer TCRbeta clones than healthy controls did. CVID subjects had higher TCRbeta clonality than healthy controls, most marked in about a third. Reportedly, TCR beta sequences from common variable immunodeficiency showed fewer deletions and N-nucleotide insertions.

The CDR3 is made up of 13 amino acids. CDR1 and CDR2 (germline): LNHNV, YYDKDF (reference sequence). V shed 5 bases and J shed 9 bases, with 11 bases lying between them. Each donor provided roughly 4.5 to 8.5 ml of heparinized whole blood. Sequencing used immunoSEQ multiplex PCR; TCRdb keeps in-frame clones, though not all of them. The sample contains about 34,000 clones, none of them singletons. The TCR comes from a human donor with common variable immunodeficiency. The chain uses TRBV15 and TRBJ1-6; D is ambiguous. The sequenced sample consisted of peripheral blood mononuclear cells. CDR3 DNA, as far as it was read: TGTGCCACCAGCTCCGCCGGCGGTTCACCC. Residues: CATSSAGGSP. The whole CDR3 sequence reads CATSSAGGSPLHF.